This T cell receptor (beta chain) was sequenced in a study of blood T cell repertoires in COVID-19. Study-level background: Italy, Spain and the United States were the sources of the convalescent and acute COVID-19 samples. PBMCs, B-cell-depleted T cells, or T cells provided the cDNA or gDNA that made up the material.

In germline, CDR1 is KGHSH, CDR2 LQKENI. This CDR3 has 14 residues. Trimming left V 3 bases short and J 0 bases short, with 8 bases between. Original processing notes: Reference gene primer amplification gave estimated nucleated cell counts. Clones were read by immunoSEQ multiplex PCR, and TCRdb kept only the in-frame ones, dropping some. V and J calls and clone size are copied from that table; D and trimming were computed from the DNA. This sample carries 85,000 to 90,000 clones, 85% to 90% of them seen once, and the ten largest clones take over 0.95%. The clonotype comes from a human donor in a cohort sampled during active COVID-19. Material for sequencing was peripheral blood. The V and J genes are TRBV18 and TRBJ2-5; D remains ambiguous. The DNA for the CDR3 is TGTGCCAGCTCACCCCCGTCCGACCAAGAGACCCAGTACTTC. It is translated as CASSPPSDQETQYF.